These 32 T cell receptor beta chains were all obtained from the same sample, sequenced in a study of shared clonotypes between healthy human individuals. The data were produced by immunoSEQ multiplex PCR, yet TCRdb's version contains in-frame clones alone and is incomplete. Of 2 million to 2.5 million clones in the sample, 95% were seen once. Sequenced: naive CD4+ T cells sorted from blood. The subset was: CD45RA+ positively selected. The receptors come from a young man in good health.

On this clone itself: The same CDR3 arises from other DNA sequences in this sample as well. J is TRBJ2-6 and V is TRBV6-1; perhaps D is TRBD1 or TRBD2 (5 bases each). In germline, CDR1 is MNHNS, CDR2 SASEGT. The CDR3 has 15 amino acids. V dropped 6 bases and J dropped 1 base, with 10 bases sitting between them. This CDR3 is CASRGGGSGANVLTF. CDR3 in DNA: TGTGCCAGCAGGGGTGGGGGATCTGGGGCCAACGTCCTGACTTTC.

The CDR3 DNA is TGTGCCAGCAGCCCCAGAGAGGGGGCGAAGCAGTACTTC. Translated, it gives CASSPREGAKQYF. The chain carries TRBV7-9 and TRBJ2-7; 7 nucleotides match TRBD1. Germline V gives CDR1 SEHNR, CDR2 FQNEAQ (reference sequence). The J segment lost 8 bases and the V segment lost 5 bases, leaving 9 bases of the junction unmatched. The CDR3 is made up of 13 amino acids.

This clone was picked up one time. This chain uses TRBV28 with TRBJ1-1, with D unresolved. Germline lookup yields CDR1 MDHEN and CDR2 SYDVKM. Deletions cut 6 bases from V and 1 base from J, with 15 bases between. The CDR3 length is 15 residues. The CDR3 DNA follows: TGTGCCAGCAGCCCCGCTCCGGGAAAGAACACTGAAGCTTTCTTT. Protein: CASSPAPGKNTEAFF.

The V call is TRBV28, the J call TRBJ2-7, with TRBD2 identical over 9 bases. This CDR3 spans 14 amino acids. Losses at the gene ends were 7 bases for V and 4 bases for J; bases not matched to a gene: 8. Germline V lookup: CDR1 MDHEN, CDR2 SYDVKM. CDR3 DNA sequence: TGTGCCAGCATTCCAGCGGGAGGACTATACGAGCAGTACTTC. Its protein product is CASIPAGGLYEQYF.

This chain connects TRBV18 to TRBJ2-7, with D tentatively TRBD2 (6 bases). V gave up 6 bases and J gave up 2 bases, with 14 bases separating them. The CDR3 is made up of 14 amino acids. Germline CDR1 KGHSH, CDR2 LQKENI. CDR3 residues: CASSRGWPTYEQYF. The CDR3 DNA follows: TGTGCCAGCTCCCGGGGGTGGCCCACCTACGAGCAGTACTTC. Together with reference TRBV18 and TRBJ2-7, the CDR3 gives the full variable domain: NAGVMQNPRHLVRRRGQEARLRCSPMKGHSHVYWYRQLPEEGLKFMVYLQKENIIDESGMPKERFSAEFPKEGPSILRIQQVVRGDSAAYFCASSRGWPTYEQYFGPGTRLTVT.

The J gene is TRBJ2-7, the V gene TRBV30; 9 bases align to TRBD1. V was pared by 3 bases and J by 0 bases, with 3 bases of the junction left unmatched. This CDR3 contains 14 residues. CDR1 GTSNPN and CDR2 SVGIG come from the germline V gene (reference sequence). DNA of the CDR3: TGTGCCTGGAGATTGGACAGGGGCTCCTACGAGCAGTACTTC. It specifies CAWRLDRGSYEQYF.

The sample holds many counts of this clone. This chain links TRBV10-3 with TRBJ1-3; the D is unclear. The V end lost 3 bases, the J end lost 0 bases, and 9 bases lay between the germline ends. The CDR3 totals 15 residues. From germline, CDR1 is ENHRY and CDR2 SYGVKD. CDR3 protein: CAISDGTSSGNTIYF. In DNA, the CDR3 is TGTGCCATCAGTGATGGCACTAGCTCTGGAAACACCATATATTTT.

J is TRBJ1-4 and V is TRBV19, with D uncertain. V lost 7 bases and J lost 8, with 20 bases in between. The germline CDR1 and CDR2 sequences are LNHDA and SQIVND (reference sequence). This CDR3 is 15 amino acids long. The CDR3 DNA is TGTGCCAGTACCTCAATGGTGGGCAGTTTGGAAAAACTGTTTTTT. This sequence encodes CASTSMVGSLEKLFF.

The chain employs TRBV10-3 and TRBJ2-1, with TRBD1 identical over 10 bases. V was pared by 4 bases and J by 7 bases, with 7 bases of the junction left unmatched. CDR3 length: 15 amino acids. The germline CDR1 and CDR2 sequences are ENHRY and SYGVKD. The CDR3 loop reads CAISGGQGKFNEQFF. The CDR3 coding sequence is TGTGCCATCAGTGGGGGACAGGGGAAGTTTAATGAGCAGTTCTTC.

This clone was recorded a few times. The chain uses TRBV28 and TRBJ1-6; 7 bases map to TRBD1. CDR1 is MDHEN and CDR2 is SYDVKM in the germline V gene. V lost 3 bases to trimming and J lost 7 bases; unmatched junction nucleotides: 6. This CDR3 comprises 15 residues. CDR3 residues: CASSFNRGGNSPLHF. DNA for the CDR3: TGTGCCAGCAGTTTTAACAGGGGAGGGAATTCACCCCTCCACTTT.

V gene TRBV6-5 combines with J gene TRBJ2-3; no definite D call. Germline CDR1 is MNHEY and CDR2 is SVGAGI. The CDR3 contains 13 residues. V was cut by 2 bases and J by 4 bases, with 7 bases left in between. CDR3 DNA sequence: TGTGCCAGCAGTTACCAGATAGCAGATACGCAGTATTTT. Translation gives CASSYQIADTQYF.

CDR3: CASSVGGGLAAGTDTQYF. As DNA, the CDR3 is TGTGCCAGCAGCGTAGGTGGGGGACTAGCGGCGGGCACAGATACGCAGTATTTT. This rearrangement joins TRBV9 to TRBJ2-3, with TRBD2 identical over 11 bases. The junction had 7 bases not matched to a gene; V was cut back by 0 bases and J by 1 base. The CDR3 covers 18 residues. Germline lookup yields CDR1 SGDLS and CDR2 YYNGEE.

The chain is built from TRBV7-2 and TRBJ2-7; 8 nucleotides line up with TRBD2. Germline CDR1 is SGHTA and CDR2 is FQGNSA. Trimming removed 4 bases from V and 2 bases from J; junction bases left unmatched: 7. The CDR3 runs to 15 residues. The CDR3 region is CASSSQLAATYEQYF. The CDR3 DNA follows: TGTGCCAGCAGCTCCCAACTAGCGGCCACCTACGAGCAGTACTTC.

V usage is TRBV30 and J usage is TRBJ1-4; no clear D. From germline, CDR1 is GTSNPN and CDR2 SVGIG (reference sequence). Trimming removed 2 bases at V and 8 bases at J, with 12 bases between. The CDR3 loop spans 13 amino acids. CDR3 protein: CAWSSQSLEKLFF. As DNA, the CDR3 is TGTGCCTGGAGTAGTCAGTCCCTAGAAAAACTGTTTTTT.

For this clone: The junction shows a germline mismatch at one end, possibly a read error. The genes are TRBV6-5 and TRBJ2-3; 8 bases align to TRBD1. Germline values: CDR1 MNHEY, CDR2 SVGAGI. This CDR3 has 15 amino acids. CDR3 nucleotide sequence: TGTGCCAGCAGCAAGGACAGGGTTAGCACTGATACGCAGTATTTT. Its protein product is CASSKDRVSTDTQYF.

This clone was recorded only once. The CDR3 DNA sequence: TGCGCCAGCAGCTTGGGCAGGGGGGAATCCTACGAGCAGTACTTC. Residues: CASSLGRGESYEQYF. The rearrangement uses TRBV5-1 and TRBJ2-7, with D possibly matching TRBD1 (7 bases). The germline V gene has CDR1 SGHRS and CDR2 YFSETQ. The V gene lost 0 bases and the J gene lost 1 base, with 11 bases spanning the gap. The CDR3 length is 15 residues.

In its sample, this clone was seen once. Its ends do not fully match the called genes, so a read error is possible. V usage is TRBV7-8 and J usage is TRBJ2-1, with 7 bases lining up with TRBD2. The CDR3 loop spans 15 amino acids. Germline V gene sequence: CDR1 SGHVS, CDR2 FQNEAQ. DNA for the CDR3: TGTGCCAGCACCTTAAGCGGGACGGATTACAATGAGCAGTTCTTC. This encodes CASTLSGTDYNEQFF. Drawing the rest from reference TRBV7-8 and TRBJ2-1, the complete variable domain is GAGVSQSPRYKVAKRGQDVALRCDPISGHVSLFWYQQALGQGPEFLTYFQNEAQLDKSGLPSDRFFAERPEGSVSTLKIQRTQQEDSAVYLCASTLSGTDYNEQFFGPGTRLTVL.

The genes are TRBV2 and TRBJ2-5; 11 bases are a match to TRBD1. The CDR3 is 15 residues long. V lost 6 bases to trimming and J lost 5 bases; unmatched junction nucleotides: 8. The germline CDR1 and CDR2 sequences are SNHLY and FYNNEI. CDR3 DNA: TGTGCCAGCAGAGCGGACAGGGGGCGCGGTGAGACCCAGTACTTC. Protein sequence: CASRADRGRGETQYF. Complete variable domain (other parts from reference TRBV2 and TRBJ2-5): EPEVTQTPSHQVTQMGQEVILRCVPISNHLYFYWYRQILGQKVEFLVSFYNNEISEKSEIFDDQFSVERPDGSNFTLKIRSTKLEDSAMYFCASRADRGRGETQYFGPGTRLLVL.

The CDR3 DNA reads as TGTGCCAGCAGCTCGTCCGTGACTAGCGGGACAGACACCGGGGAGCTGTTTTTT. This translates into CASSSSVTSGTDTGELFF. The V gene is TRBV5-8, the J gene TRBJ2-2; 11 nucleotides match TRBD2. The V and J ends lost 3 bases and 3 bases, in that order; junction bases with no gene match: 10. The CDR3 contains 18 residues. Germline V gene sequence: CDR1 SGHTS, CDR2 YDEGEE.

The rearrangement links TRBV27 to TRBJ1-4; tentative D call: TRBD1 (5 bases). The germline V and J ends were trimmed by 6 bases and 7 bases, with 18 bases remaining between them. Germline V lookup: CDR1 MNHEY, CDR2 SMNVEV (reference sequence). CDR3 length equals 15 residues. In DNA form, the CDR3 reads TGTGCCAGCAGCACCTCGGAACCAGGGCGTGAAAAACTGTTTTTT. This gives the protein CASSTSEPGREKLFF.

The genes are TRBV18 and TRBJ2-7; D gene ambiguous. CDR1 KGHSH and CDR2 LQKENI come from the germline V gene. CDR3 length equals 15 residues. The V end was cut by 4 bases, the J end by 6 bases, with 19 bases between. The CDR3, as DNA: TGTGCCAGCTCACTCCGGGCCCTCCCGACGGGCGAGCAGTACTTC. Protein sequence: CASSLRALPTGEQYF.

The CDR3 sequence is CASSVDGAGSYEQYF. CDR3 coding DNA: TGTGCCAGCAGCGTAGACGGGGCGGGATCCTACGAGCAGTACTTC. The chain links TRBV9 to TRBJ2-7; possible D gene TRBD2, 6 bases. The CDR3 is 15 amino acids. The V gene lost 0 bases and the J gene lost 1 base, with 11 bases spanning the gap. Germline V gene sequence: CDR1 SGDLS, CDR2 YYNGEE. Filled out from reference TRBV9 and TRBJ2-7, the complete variable domain reads DSGVTQTPKHLITATGQRVTLRCSPRSGDLSVYWYQQSLDQGLQFLIQYYNGEERAKGNILERFSAQQFPDLHSELNLSSLELGDSALYFCASSVDGAGSYEQYFGPGTRLTVT.

The chain joins TRBV10-3 to TRBJ2-3; 8 positions match TRBD2. The ends lost 10 bases at V and 5 bases at J; junction bases unmatched: 8. The CDR3 loop spans 13 amino acids. From germline, CDR1 is ENHRY and CDR2 SYGVKD. In DNA form, the CDR3 reads TGTGCCACGTCCGGAGCGGGAGTAGATACGCAGTATTTT. Translating gives CATSGAGVDTQYF.

The gene calls are TRBV10-2 and TRBJ1-4; no clear D. The V end lost 6 bases, the J end lost 1 base, and 15 bases lay between the germline ends. There are 16 residues in the CDR3. The germline V gene encodes CDR1 WSHSY and CDR2 SAAADI. The CDR3 loop is CASSELETRTNEKLFF. The CDR3, as DNA: TGCGCCAGCAGCGAGCTGGAGACCCGAACTAATGAAAAACTGTTTTTT.

The chain employs TRBV28 and TRBJ2-7, with D hard to call. The germline V gene has CDR1 MDHEN and CDR2 SYDVKM. The CDR3 sequence is 14 residues long. The V end was cut by 4 bases, the J end by 5 bases, with 15 bases between. CDR3 region: CASSSPIWSHEQYF. For the CDR3, the DNA is TGTGCCAGCAGTTCTCCCATATGGTCTCACGAGCAGTACTTC.

This clone occurred a few times. The CDR3 DNA reads as TGTGCCGCGACCGAGGGGGCTACCTACGAGCAGTACTTC. Protein: CAATEGATYEQYF. The chain links TRBV10-3 to TRBJ2-7, with TRBD1 matching 7 bases. CDR1 is ENHRY, CDR2 SYGVKD, per germline. V shed 11 bases, J shed 2 bases, and the junction held 9 bases outside the gene matches. The CDR3 is made up of 13 amino acids.

Worth noting for this clone: This sample also contains other DNA sequences that code for the same CDR3. The genes are TRBV5-1 and TRBJ1-3; D may be TRBD1 (5 bases). Trimming cost V 0 bases and J 1 base, with 11 bases left between them. Germline V gene lookup returns CDR1 SGHRS and CDR2 YFSETQ. The CDR3 spans 16 residues. CDR3 residues: CASSLGQGSSGNTIYF. The CDR3 DNA reads TGCGCCAGCAGCTTGGGTCAGGGTTCATCTGGAAACACCATATATTTT. Full variable domain (remainder filled in from reference TRBV5-1 and TRBJ1-3): KAGVTQTPRYLIKTRGQQVTLSCSPISGHRSVSWYQQTPGQGLQFLFEYFSETQRNKGNFPGRFSGRQFSNSRSEMNVSTLELGDSALYLCASSLGQGSSGNTIYFGEGSWLTVV.

The chain carries TRBV2 and TRBJ1-3; 7 bases map to TRBD1. Trimming took 5 bases from V and 1 from J; bases not matched to a gene: 2. Germline V gene data show CDR1 as SNHLY and CDR2 as FYNNEI. The CDR3 has 14 amino acids. The CDR3 region has the DNA TGTGCCAGCAGTCGACAGGGTTCTGGAAACACCATATATTTT. Translated, it gives CASSRQGSGNTIYF.

V gene TRBV18 combines with J gene TRBJ2-7, with 9 positions matching TRBD1. This CDR3 comprises 14 residues. Germline CDR1 and CDR2: KGHSH and LQKENI. The V segment lost 4 bases and the J segment 3 bases; nucleotides outside the gene matches: 4. The CDR3 sequence is CASSQLGQGYEQYF. CDR3 DNA: TGTGCCAGCTCACAACTGGGACAGGGCTACGAGCAGTACTTC.

The chain is built from TRBV6-1 and TRBJ1-3; TRBD1 is a possible D gene (6 bases). The CDR3 is 13 amino acids. Germline V gives CDR1 MNHNS, CDR2 SASEGT. With 6 bases removed from V and 10 bases from J, the gap between germline ends came to 16 bases. This chain's CDR3 is CASSPGHSETIYF. The CDR3 nucleotides are TGTGCCAGCAGCCCGGGACACTCGGAGACCATATATTTT.

The J gene is TRBJ1-1, the V gene TRBV10-3, with 12 bases matching TRBD1. Germline assignment: CDR1 ENHRY and CDR2 SYGVKD. The CDR3 is 12 amino acids. The V segment lost 8 bases and the J segment 11 bases; nucleotides outside the gene matches: 6. In nucleotides, the CDR3 is TGTGCCATCGGGACAGGGGGCGTGTGGGCTTTCTTT. This translates into CAIGTGGVWAFF.

The chain employs TRBV7-2 and TRBJ2-3; TRBD2 matches at 14 bases. The ends lost 4 bases at V and 5 bases at J; junction bases unmatched: 8. Per germline, CDR1 SGHTA and CDR2 FQGNSA. The CDR3 sequence is 17 residues long. The CDR3, as DNA: TGTGCCAGCAGCTCGACTAGCGGGAGGGCCGGTGGAGATACGCAGTATTTT. As protein: CASSSTSGRAGGDTQYF. The variable domain in full, completed from reference TRBV7-2 and TRBJ2-3, reads GAGVSQSPSNKVTEKGKDVELRCDPISGHTALYWYRQSLGQGLEFLIYFQGNSAPDKSGLPSDRFSAERTGGSVSTLTIQRTQQEDSAVYLCASSSTSGRAGGDTQYFGPGTRLTVL.